This is a list of T cell receptor beta chains from one sample in a study of T cell responses to AZD1222 COVID-19 vaccine. Repertoires were generated with immunoSEQ multiplex PCR, while TCRdb's copy carries only in-frame clones and drops some. This table holds about 55,000 clones, approximately 84% found once. The sequencing used peripheral blood, collected on day 0 of AZD1222 vaccination. The receptors originated from an adult in good health. The CDR3 runs from the conserved cysteine through the conserved F or W. D genes are given only for firm matches. Size values are once, few and many counts, or a class for expanded clones, and some rows have none.

v_call: TRBV12-3/TRBV12-4; clone_size: NA; j_call: TRBJ2-3; d_call: TRBD2; cdr3_aa: CASSPGLATQYF; cdr3_nt: TGTGCCAGCAGCCCGGGACTAGCGACGCAGTATTTT
v_call: TRBV18; clone_size: NA; j_call: TRBJ1-5; d_call: TRBD1; cdr3_aa: CASSPGQGGQPQHF; cdr3_nt: TGTGCCAGCTCACCGGGACAGGGAGGTCAGCCCCAGCATTTT
v_call: TRBV5-1; clone_size: NA; j_call: TRBJ1-6; d_call: NA; cdr3_aa: CASSLDPGARNSPLHF; cdr3_nt: TGCGCCAGCAGCTTGGACCCCGGGGCGAGGAATTCACCCCTCCACTTT
v_call: TRBV4-1; clone_size: NA; j_call: TRBJ2-2; d_call: TRBD2; cdr3_aa: CASSLASGPNTGELFF; cdr3_nt: TGCGCCAGCAGCCTAGCTAGCGGGCCAAACACCGGGGAGCTGTTTTTT
v_call: TRBV6-5; clone_size: NA; j_call: TRBJ2-1; d_call: NA; cdr3_aa: CASHQSRGSYNEQFF; cdr3_nt: TGTGCCAGTCACCAATCCCGGGGCTCCTACAATGAGCAGTTCTTC
v_call: TRBV15; clone_size: NA; j_call: TRBJ1-5; d_call: NA; cdr3_aa: CATSRGGSNNQPQHF; cdr3_nt: TGTGCCACCAGCAGAGGTGGCAGTAACAATCAGCCCCAGCATTTT
v_call: TRBV5-6; clone_size: NA; j_call: TRBJ1-5; d_call: TRBD1; cdr3_aa: CASIQKRDRGPNQPQHF; cdr3_nt: TGTGCCAGCATCCAGAAGCGGGACAGGGGGCCCAATCAGCCCCAGCATTTT
v_call: TRBV9; clone_size: NA; j_call: TRBJ1-2; d_call: NA; cdr3_aa: CASSVELNPRPYGYTF; cdr3_nt: TGTGCCAGCAGCGTAGAACTCAACCCTAGGCCTTATGGCTACACCTTC
v_call: TRBV4-3; clone_size: NA; j_call: TRBJ2-7; d_call: TRBD2; cdr3_aa: CASSQGPGLFYEQYF; cdr3_nt: TGCGCCAGCAGCCAAGGACCGGGACTATTCTACGAGCAGTACTTC
v_call: TRBV11-2; clone_size: NA; j_call: TRBJ1-6; d_call: NA; cdr3_aa: CASSLGGYNSPLHF; cdr3_nt: TGTGCCAGCAGCTTGGGGGGTTATAATTCACCCCTCCACTTT
v_call: TRBV30; clone_size: NA; j_call: TRBJ1-6; d_call: NA; cdr3_aa: CAGRTFINSPLHF; cdr3_nt: TGTGCCGGACGGACCTTCATAAATTCACCCCTCCACTTT
v_call: TRBV6-4; clone_size: once; j_call: TRBJ1-2; d_call: TRBD1; cdr3_aa: CASSEGQGNYGYTF; cdr3_nt: TGTGCCAGCAGCGAGGGACAGGGAAACTATGGCTACACCTTC
v_call: TRBV7-8; clone_size: NA; j_call: TRBJ2-1; d_call: TRBD2; cdr3_aa: CASSPRGTSGRRLGNEQFF; cdr3_nt: TGTGCCAGCAGCCCCCGTGGGACTAGCGGGAGAAGACTCGGCAATGAGCAGTTCTTC
v_call: TRBV2; clone_size: few; j_call: TRBJ2-1; d_call: NA; cdr3_aa: CASSRLAITSYNEQFF; cdr3_nt: TGTGCCAGCAGTCGTCTAGCTATTACGTCTTACAATGAGCAGTTCTTC
v_call: TRBV5-4; clone_size: once; j_call: TRBJ2-7; d_call: TRBD2; cdr3_aa: CASSGELATSSYEQYF; cdr3_nt: TGTGCCAGCAGCGGGGAACTAGCGACGAGCTCCTACGAGCAGTACTTC
v_call: TRBV12-3/TRBV12-4; clone_size: NA; j_call: TRBJ2-7; d_call: NA; cdr3_aa: CASGAAYEQYF; cdr3_nt: TGTGCCAGCGGTGCCGCCTACGAGCAGTACTTC
v_call: TRBV6-2/TRBV6-3; clone_size: NA; j_call: TRBJ1-1; d_call: NA; cdr3_aa: CASSYPSTNTEAFF; cdr3_nt: TGTGCCAGCAGTTACCCCTCGACGAACACTGAAGCTTTCTTT
v_call: TRBV7-2; clone_size: once; j_call: TRBJ2-7; d_call: NA; cdr3_aa: CASSLAYGTDSSYEQYF; cdr3_nt: TGTGCCAGCAGCTTAGCTTACGGGACTGATAGCTCCTACGAGCAGTACTTC
v_call: TRBV6-1; clone_size: NA; j_call: TRBJ1-2; d_call: NA; cdr3_aa: CASSEGTYGYTF; cdr3_nt: TGTGCCAGCAGTGAGGGGACCTATGGCTACACCTTC
v_call: TRBV28; clone_size: NA; j_call: TRBJ2-7; d_call: TRBD2; cdr3_aa: CASHPTSAGSYEQYF; cdr3_nt: TGTGCCAGTCACCCCACTAGCGCGGGCTCCTACGAGCAGTACTTC
v_call: TRBV11-2; clone_size: once; j_call: TRBJ2-4; d_call: NA; cdr3_aa: CASSLGELLNIQYF; cdr3_nt: TGTGCCAGCAGCTTAGGAGAATTACTCAACATTCAGTACTTC
v_call: TRBV6-5; clone_size: once; j_call: TRBJ2-7; d_call: NA; cdr3_aa: CASRGGYEQYF; cdr3_nt: TGTGCCAGCAGGGGGGGCTACGAGCAGTACTTC
v_call: TRBV4-1; clone_size: few; j_call: TRBJ2-1; d_call: TRBD2; cdr3_aa: CASSQASSGIHEQFF; cdr3_nt: TGCGCCAGCAGCCAAGCGTCTAGCGGGATCCATGAGCAGTTCTTC
v_call: TRBV18; clone_size: NA; j_call: TRBJ2-3; d_call: TRBD2; cdr3_aa: CASSRTRLAGSPDTQYF; cdr3_nt: TGTGCCAGCTCGCGTACTCGACTAGCGGGAAGCCCAGATACGCAGTATTTT
v_call: TRBV18; clone_size: NA; j_call: TRBJ1-4; d_call: NA; cdr3_aa: CASSPKSGGTGNREKLFF; cdr3_nt: TGTGCCAGCTCACCCAAGTCCGGTGGCACGGGGAATCGTGAAAAACTGTTTTTT
v_call: TRBV27; clone_size: NA; j_call: TRBJ1-2; d_call: NA; cdr3_aa: CASSPSDRQFYGYTF; cdr3_nt: TGTGCCAGCAGTCCCTCGGACAGACAATTCTATGGCTACACCTTC
v_call: TRBV27; clone_size: NA; j_call: TRBJ1-1; d_call: NA; cdr3_aa: CASSPRTGMNTEAFF; cdr3_nt: TGTGCCAGCAGTCCTAGGACGGGAATGAACACTGAAGCTTTCTTT
v_call: TRBV3-1/TRBV3-2; clone_size: NA; j_call: TRBJ2-1; d_call: TRBD1; cdr3_aa: CASSYRGVDTYNEQFF; cdr3_nt: TGTGCCAGCAGCTACAGGGGGGTGGATACCTACAATGAGCAGTTCTTC
v_call: TRBV4-3; clone_size: NA; j_call: TRBJ1-1; d_call: NA; cdr3_aa: CASSQAQTMNTEAFF; cdr3_nt: TGCGCCAGCAGCCAAGCACAGACCATGAACACTGAAGCTTTCTTT
v_call: TRBV24-1; clone_size: once; j_call: TRBJ1-5; d_call: NA; cdr3_aa: CATSDPRRTVDQPQHF; cdr3_nt: TGTGCCACCAGTGACCCGCGGAGGACGGTTGATCAGCCCCAGCATTTT
v_call: TRBV28; clone_size: NA; j_call: TRBJ1-5; d_call: NA; cdr3_aa: CAARQGNQPQHF; cdr3_nt: TGTGCCGCACGGCAGGGGAATCAGCCCCAGCATTTT
v_call: TRBV6-5; clone_size: NA; j_call: TRBJ2-1; d_call: TRBD2; cdr3_aa: CASSYSGLAGVPEQFF; cdr3_nt: TGTGCCAGCAGTTACTCGGGGCTAGCGGGAGTACCTGAGCAGTTCTTC
v_call: TRBV6-5; clone_size: NA; j_call: TRBJ1-4; d_call: TRBD1; cdr3_aa: CASSTPGQSEKLFF; cdr3_nt: TGTGCCAGCAGTACTCCGGGACAGAGTGAAAAACTGTTTTTT
v_call: TRBV7-7; clone_size: NA; j_call: TRBJ2-2; d_call: NA; cdr3_aa: CASSPRGGTGELFF; cdr3_nt: TGTGCCAGCTCACCGAGGGGGGGCACCGGGGAGCTGTTTTTT
v_call: TRBV6-5; clone_size: NA; j_call: TRBJ1-4; d_call: NA; cdr3_aa: CACGASNEKLFF; cdr3_nt: TGTGCCTGCGGGGCGTCTAATGAAAAACTGTTTTTT
v_call: TRBV9; clone_size: NA; j_call: TRBJ1-1; d_call: NA; cdr3_aa: CASSVFGDGEAFF; cdr3_nt: TGTGCCAGCAGCGTATTCGGGGACGGTGAAGCTTTCTTT
v_call: TRBV6-2/TRBV6-3; clone_size: NA; j_call: TRBJ2-3; d_call: NA; cdr3_aa: CASSYTVITDTQYF; cdr3_nt: TGTGCCAGCAGTTACACAGTCATCACAGATACGCAGTATTTT
v_call: TRBV2; clone_size: NA; j_call: TRBJ1-6; d_call: NA; cdr3_aa: CASTLIGGSQRNSPLHF; cdr3_nt: TGTGCCAGCACCCTAATAGGGGGGAGCCAAAGGAATTCACCCCTCCACTTT
v_call: TRBV5-6; clone_size: NA; j_call: TRBJ1-1; d_call: NA; cdr3_aa: CASSSNMGMNTEAFF; cdr3_nt: TGTGCCAGCAGCTCTAATATGGGAATGAACACTGAAGCTTTCTTT
v_call: TRBV7-7; clone_size: NA; j_call: TRBJ2-5; d_call: TRBD2; cdr3_aa: CASSLGLATKETQYF; cdr3_nt: TGTGCCAGCAGCTTAGGACTAGCGACGAAAGAGACCCAGTACTTC
v_call: TRBV14; clone_size: NA; j_call: TRBJ2-2; d_call: NA; cdr3_aa: CASSQFSTGATGELFF; cdr3_nt: TGTGCCAGCAGCCAATTTTCCACGGGAGCGACCGGGGAGCTGTTTTTT
v_call: TRBV5-3; clone_size: few; j_call: TRBJ1-2; d_call: TRBD1; cdr3_aa: CARSGRSPPDRGVFGYTF; cdr3_nt: TGTGCCAGAAGCGGCAGATCCCCCCCCGACAGGGGGGTTTTTGGCTACACCTTC
v_call: TRBV4-1; clone_size: NA; j_call: TRBJ2-1; d_call: NA; cdr3_aa: CASSQIPRAAAYNEQFF; cdr3_nt: TGCGCCAGCAGCCAGATCCCCAGAGCTGCAGCCTACAATGAGCAGTTCTTC
v_call: TRBV4-2; clone_size: NA; j_call: TRBJ2-5; d_call: NA; cdr3_aa: CASSQDLRETQYF; cdr3_nt: TGTGCCAGCAGCCAAGATCTGAGGGAGACCCAGTACTTC
v_call: TRBV7-3; clone_size: NA; j_call: TRBJ1-2; d_call: NA; cdr3_aa: CASSLEAGRGFRGYTF; cdr3_nt: TGTGCCAGCAGCTTAGAGGCCGGGAGAGGTTTTCGTGGCTACACCTTC
v_call: TRBV11-3; clone_size: NA; j_call: TRBJ2-2; d_call: NA; cdr3_aa: CASSLVSRQTTGELFF; cdr3_nt: TGTGCCAGCAGCTTAGTATCTCGACAGACCACCGGGGAGCTGTTTTTT
v_call: TRBV11-3; clone_size: few; j_call: TRBJ1-2; d_call: NA; cdr3_aa: CASSLIGNYGYTF; cdr3_nt: TGTGCCAGCAGCTTAATAGGGAACTATGGCTACACCTTC
v_call: TRBV9; clone_size: NA; j_call: TRBJ2-5; d_call: NA; cdr3_aa: CASSRGDFRGQETQYF; cdr3_nt: NA
v_call: TRBV19; clone_size: NA; j_call: TRBJ1-2; d_call: TRBD1; cdr3_aa: CASSASRDRGRAGGYTF; cdr3_nt: TGTGCCAGTAGTGCGTCCCGGGACAGAGGCCGAGCTGGTGGCTACACCTTC
v_call: TRBV19; clone_size: NA; j_call: TRBJ2-1; d_call: TRBD2; cdr3_aa: CASSIVAGGGEQFF; cdr3_nt: TGTGCCAGTAGTATAGTTGCGGGAGGCGGTGAGCAGTTCTTC
v_call: TRBV10-1; clone_size: NA; j_call: TRBJ2-2; d_call: NA; cdr3_aa: CASRDSPNGELFF; cdr3_nt: TGCGCCAGCAGGGACTCCCCCAACGGGGAGCTGTTTTTT
v_call: TRBV7-7; clone_size: NA; j_call: TRBJ2-1; d_call: TRBD2; cdr3_aa: CASSPVASGSDNEQFF; cdr3_nt: TGTGCCAGCAGCCCAGTGGCTAGCGGGAGCGACAATGAGCAGTTCTTC
v_call: TRBV10-2; clone_size: once; j_call: TRBJ1-1; d_call: NA; cdr3_aa: CASSGQLNTEAFF; cdr3_nt: TGCGCCAGCAGTGGCCAGTTGAACACTGAAGCTTTCTTT
v_call: TRBV19; clone_size: NA; j_call: TRBJ1-4; d_call: NA; cdr3_aa: CASSMAPRLREKLFF; cdr3_nt: TGTGCCAGTAGTATGGCCCCTCGACTACGGGAAAAACTGTTTTTT
v_call: TRBV3-1/TRBV3-2; clone_size: NA; j_call: TRBJ2-3; d_call: NA; cdr3_aa: CASSQNPLSTDTQYF; cdr3_nt: TGTGCCAGCAGCCAAAACCCCCTTAGCACAGATACGCAGTATTTT
v_call: TRBV5-1; clone_size: NA; j_call: TRBJ2-3; d_call: NA; cdr3_aa: CASSLDVRGDTQYF; cdr3_nt: TGCGCCAGCAGCTTGGACGTACGGGGAGATACGCAGTATTTT
v_call: TRBV7-2; clone_size: NA; j_call: TRBJ2-7; d_call: NA; cdr3_aa: CASSLADLYEQYF; cdr3_nt: TGTGCCAGCAGCTTAGCGGATCTCTACGAGCAGTACTTC